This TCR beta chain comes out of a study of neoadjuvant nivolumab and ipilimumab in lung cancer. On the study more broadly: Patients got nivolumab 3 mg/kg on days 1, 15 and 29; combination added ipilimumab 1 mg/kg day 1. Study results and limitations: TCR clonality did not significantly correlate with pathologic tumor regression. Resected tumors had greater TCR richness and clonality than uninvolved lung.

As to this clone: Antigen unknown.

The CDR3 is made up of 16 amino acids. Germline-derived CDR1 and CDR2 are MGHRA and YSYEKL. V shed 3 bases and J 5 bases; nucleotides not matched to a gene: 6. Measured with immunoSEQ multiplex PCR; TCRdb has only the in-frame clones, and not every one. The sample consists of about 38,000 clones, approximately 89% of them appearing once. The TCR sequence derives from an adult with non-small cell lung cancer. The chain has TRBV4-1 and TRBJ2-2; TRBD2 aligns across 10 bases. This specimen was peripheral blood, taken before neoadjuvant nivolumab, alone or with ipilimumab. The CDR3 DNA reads TGCGCCAGCAGCCACCTTACTAGCGGGGAGACCGGGGAGCTGTTTTTT. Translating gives CASSHLTSGETGELFF.